Following are 25 T cell receptor beta chains from one sample sequenced in a study of T cell repertoires in cytomegalovirus infection. A single record per CDR3 protein comes from TCRdb applying MiXCR to the reads. The sample includes hundreds of thousands of distinct CDR3 sequences, around a sixth of them seen just once. Sequencing was done on a sample of PBMCs. The receptors come from a human donor in good health (CMV status not recorded). Some clones in this sample may be carry-over from other donors' samples.

The gene calls are TRBV25-1 and TRBJ1-5; D ambiguous. This CDR3 contains 17 residues. Germline values: CDR1 MGHDK, CDR2 SYGVNS. V gave up 1 base and J gave up 2 bases, with 15 bases separating them. The CDR3 reads CASSESGTGFGNQPQHF. The CDR3, as DNA: TGTGCCAGCAGTGAATCCGGCACGGGTTTTGGCAATCAGCCCCAGCATTTT.

This chain connects TRBV5-6 to TRBJ2-7; no clear D. The germline V gene encodes CDR1 SGHDT and CDR2 YYEEEE. The CDR3 contains 17 residues. V shed 2 bases and J shed 2 bases, with 20 bases lying between them. The CDR3 nucleotides read TGTGCCAGCAGCTTTCTCAACCCCGCGACGAGAGCCTACGAGCAGTACTTC. Amino acid sequence: CASSFLNPATRAYEQYF.

The chain uses TRBV6-1 and TRBJ1-6, with D unclear. The length of the CDR3 is 16 residues. CDR1 MNHNS and CDR2 SASEGT come from the germline V gene. V lost 4 bases and J lost 6, with 16 bases in between. The CDR3 is CASSASPRLINSPLHF. The CDR3 DNA reads TGTGCCAGCAGTGCGTCCCCTCGGCTGATTAATTCACCCCTCCACTTT.

This clonotype was detected a few times. The genes are TRBV20-1 and TRBJ2-3, with 11 bases that match TRBD1. The CDR3 loop spans 15 amino acids. Germline V gene lookup returns CDR1 DFQATT and CDR2 SNEGSKA (reference sequence). The ends lost 4 bases at V and 3 bases at J; junction bases unmatched: 6. Here the CDR3 DNA reads TGCAGTGCTAAGGGACAGGGGGGGTCTACAGATACGCAGTATTTT. The encoded protein is CSAKGQGGSTDTQYF.

Many counts were recorded for this clonotype. CDR3: CASRATVGGELFF. The CDR3 nucleotides read TGTGCCAGCCGAGCCACAGTTGGCGGGGAGCTGTTTTTT. The rearrangement links TRBV7-2 to TRBJ2-2, with unresolved D. V lost 8 bases to trimming and J lost 7 bases, with 14 bases between them. CDR3 length: 13 residues. Germline-derived CDR1 and CDR2 are SGHTA and FQGNSA.

The rearrangement links TRBV10-3 to TRBJ2-1, with 8 nucleotides matching TRBD1. This CDR3 has 14 residues. Germline loops: CDR1 ENHRY, CDR2 SYGVKD. Germline trimming cut 4 bases from V and 6 bases from J; bases unmatched to any gene: 5. The CDR3 sequence is CAISGQGMFNEQFF. DNA for the CDR3: TGTGCCATCAGTGGACAGGGGATGTTCAATGAGCAGTTCTTC.

The chain combines TRBV4-2 with TRBJ2-2; 7 positions agree with TRBD2. V gave up 0 bases and J gave up 1 base; unmatched junction bases: 2. The CDR3 runs 16 residues. Germline V CDR1 and CDR2: LGHNA, YNFKEQ. The CDR3 here is CASSQEGGGNTGELFF. The CDR3 DNA follows: TGTGCCAGCAGCCAAGAGGGGGGGGGGAACACCGGGGAGCTGTTTTTT.

This clonotype was observed many times. V is TRBV7-8 and J is TRBJ2-1, with D maybe TRBD1 (5 bases). V shed 1 base and J shed 3 bases, with 10 bases lying between them. The CDR3 sequence is 15 residues long. Germline V gene data show CDR1 as SGHVS and CDR2 as FQNEAQ. As DNA, the CDR3 is TGTGCCAGCAGCTTAGTCCGGACATACTACAATGAGCAGTTCTTC. This encodes CASSLVRTYYNEQFF.

This clonotype turned up a few times. V is TRBV7-9 and J is TRBJ2-1; the match to TRBD1 covers 8 bases. V shed 3 bases and J 0 bases; nucleotides not matched to a gene: 4. Looked up from germline, CDR1 is SEHNR and CDR2 is FQNEAQ (reference sequence). This CDR3 is built from 16 residues. The CDR3 DNA reads as TGTGCCAGCAGCTTCGGACAGGGTCTCTCCTACAATGAGCAGTTCTTC. This encodes CASSFGQGLSYNEQFF.

This clonotype occurred a few times. This sequence joins TRBV12-3 or TRBV12-4 and TRBJ1-1, with a tentative D call TRBD1 (6 bases). V lost 4 bases to trimming and J lost 3 bases, with 12 bases between them. The CDR3 runs 14 residues. In DNA form, the CDR3 reads TGTGCCAGCAGTTATCAACAGGGTGACACTGAAGCTTTCTTT. The encoded protein is CASSYQQGDTEAFF.

This clonotype was seen a few times. The genes are TRBV15 and TRBJ1-5; tentative D call: TRBD1 (5 bases). Trimming took 0 bases from V and 2 from J, leaving 11 bases between them. The germline CDR1 and CDR2 sequences are LNHNV and YYDKDF (reference sequence). CDR3 length: 16 residues. This CDR3 reads CATSRDAVRGNQPQHF. In nucleotides, the CDR3 is TGTGCCACCAGCAGAGATGCGGTCAGGGGCAATCAGCCCCAGCATTTT. Drawing the rest from reference TRBV15 and TRBJ1-5, the complete variable domain is DAMVIQNPRYQVTQFGKPVTLSCSQTLNHNVMYWYQQKSSQAPKLLFHYYDKDFNNEADTPDNFQSRRPNTSFCFLDIRSPGLGDTAMYLCATSRDAVRGNQPQHFGDGTRLSIL.

This clonotype was counted a few times. The V and J genes are TRBV6-2 or TRBV6-3 and TRBJ2-7; D is ambiguous. The germline CDR1 and CDR2 sequences are MNHEY and SVGEGT. Trimming cost V 6 bases and J 2 bases, with 17 bases left between them. The length of the CDR3 is 15 residues. This CDR3 is CASSPTRTETYEQYF. CDR3 DNA sequence: TGTGCCAGCAGCCCGACCCGGACGGAGACCTACGAGCAGTACTTC.

This clonotype appeared a few times. The rearrangement uses TRBV6-6 and TRBJ1-6; no definite D call. The length of the CDR3 is 13 residues. Germline lookup yields CDR1 MNHNY and CDR2 SVGAGI (reference sequence). Trimming pared 2 bases from V and 8 bases from J, leaving 7 bases between. CDR3 protein: CASSYGEYSPLHF. For the CDR3, the DNA is TGTGCCAGCAGTTACGGCGAATATTCACCCCTCCACTTT.

The V and J genes are TRBV10-3 and TRBJ1-1; D perhaps matches TRBD1 (6 bases). The germline gives CDR1 ENHRY, CDR2 SYGVKD. V gave up 4 bases and J gave up 0 bases, with 9 bases separating them. This CDR3 is 14 amino acids long. Written as DNA, the CDR3 is TGTGCCATCAGTGCGGGACAAATGAACACTGAAGCTTTCTTT. This codes for CAISAGQMNTEAFF.

This clonotype was picked up many times. The genes are TRBV7-2 and TRBJ1-4, with 10 bases identical to TRBD1. The junction had 8 bases not matched to a gene; V was cut back by 3 bases and J by 7 bases. The CDR3 consists of 16 residues. Germline lookup yields CDR1 SGHTA and CDR2 FQGNSA. The CDR3 DNA is TGTGCCAGCAGCTTCGGACAGGGGGGTTTCGGTGAAAAACTGTTTTTT. It is translated as CASSFGQGGFGEKLFF. Complete variable domain (other parts from reference TRBV7-2 and TRBJ1-4): GAGVSQSPSNKVTEKGKDVELRCDPISGHTALYWYRQSLGQGLEFLIYFQGNSAPDKSGLPSDRFSAERTGGSVSTLTIQRTQQEDSAVYLCASSFGQGGFGEKLFFGSGTQLSVL.

This chain connects TRBV20-1 to TRBJ2-3; D unresolved. With 0 bases removed from V and 2 bases from J, the gap between germline ends came to 15 bases. The CDR3 covers 16 residues. The V gene's germline CDR1 is DFQATT and CDR2 SNEGSKA (reference sequence). The CDR3 nucleotides are TGCAGTGCTAGAGATCGAGTGCGCTTACACACAGATACGCAGTATTTT. This codes for CSARDRVRLHTDTQYF.

This clonotype has a count of ten or more. CDR3 sequence reads: CASSLSGGLVKETQYF. CDR3 nucleotide sequence: TGTGCCAGCAGCTTAAGCGGGGGCCTGGTGAAAGAGACCCAGTACTTC. The chain links TRBV7-8 to TRBJ2-5; 8 bases line up with TRBD2. The CDR3 contains 16 residues. The germline V gene encodes CDR1 SGHVS and CDR2 FQNEAQ. After removal of 2 bases from V and 3 bases from J, the junction contained 8 bases not matched to a gene.

This chain connects TRBV20-1 to TRBJ1-5; a possible D gene is TRBD1 (5 bases). This CDR3 is 13 amino acids long. V was shortened by 3 bases and J by 7 bases, with 13 bases between the two germline ends. CDR1 and CDR2 from the germline V gene are DFQATT and SNEGSKA (reference sequence). CDR3 coding DNA: TGCAGTGCTAGTGTAGGGGTGGTGCAGCCCCAGCATTTT. Protein sequence: CSASVGVVQPQHF.

In this sample, this clonotype turned up a few times. The chain couples TRBV12-3 or TRBV12-4 to TRBJ1-1, with a possible D match to TRBD1 (6 bases). The CDR3 spans 16 residues. V lost 4 bases to trimming and J lost 0 bases, with 15 bases between them. Here the CDR3 reads CASSSLDRSLNTEAFF. DNA of the CDR3: TGTGCCAGCAGTTCACTTGACAGGAGCCTGAACACTGAAGCTTTCTTT.

This rearrangement joins TRBV6-6 to TRBJ2-1, with D uncertain. The CDR3 extends over 19 amino acids. Per germline, CDR1 MNHNY and CDR2 SVGAGI (reference sequence). V shed 1 base and J shed 2 bases, with 21 bases lying between them. The CDR3 sequence: CASSYLIDRRSDPYNEQFF. The CDR3, as DNA: TGTGCCAGCAGTTACTTAATCGATCGGCGGAGCGATCCCTACAATGAGCAGTTCTTC.

V usage is TRBV2 and J usage is TRBJ2-2; the D is unclear. The V gene lost 6 bases and the J gene lost 3 bases, with 14 bases spanning the gap. Per the germline V gene, CDR1 is SNHLY and CDR2 is FYNNEI. The CDR3 is 15 residues long. The CDR3 is CASRVEYGDTGELFF. DNA of the CDR3: TGTGCCAGCAGAGTTGAGTACGGCGACACCGGGGAGCTGTTTTTT.

V and J are TRBV19 and TRBJ1-2; a weak D match, TRBD1 (5 bases). Germline CDR1 reads LNHDA; CDR2 reads SQIVND (reference sequence). This CDR3 contains 16 residues. The V gene lost 6 bases and the J gene lost 3 bases, with 20 bases spanning the gap. The CDR3 spells CASRIGGREGYYGYTF. The CDR3 region has the DNA TGTGCCAGTAGAATCGGTGGCAGGGAGGGTTACTATGGCTACACCTTC.

The gene calls are TRBV27 and TRBJ2-5, with 9 bases fitting TRBD2. Germline V gene sequence: CDR1 MNHEY, CDR2 SMNVEV (reference sequence). The junction had 4 bases not matched to a gene; V was cut back by 1 base and J by 1 base. The CDR3 is made up of 16 amino acids. The chain's CDR3 is CASSLWRGGIQETQYF. CDR3 in DNA: TGTGCCAGCAGTTTATGGCGGGGGGGAATCCAAGAGACCCAGTACTTC.

Ten or more counts support this clonotype. J is TRBJ1-1 and V is TRBV11-2; D is undetermined. Germline V gene data show CDR1 as SGHAT and CDR2 as FQNNGV. Trimming cost V 5 bases and J 6 bases, with 19 bases left between them. CDR3 size: 15 residues. Here the CDR3 reads CASSLRAGREAEAFF. The CDR3 bases are TGTGCCAGCAGCCTCCGGGCCGGAAGGGAGGCTGAAGCTTTCTTT.

This clonotype was observed a few times. The genes are TRBV5-1 and TRBJ2-7, with TRBD1 identical over 10 bases. This CDR3 is built from 15 residues. Germline V CDR1 and CDR2: SGHRS, YFSETQ. The V segment lost 4 bases and the J segment 6 bases; nucleotides outside the gene matches: 10. The chain's CDR3 is CASSPKGTGVPEQYF. In DNA, the CDR3 is TGCGCCAGCAGCCCGAAGGGGACAGGGGTTCCCGAGCAGTACTTC.